The 19 T cell receptor beta chains below were found in one sample sequenced in a study of cytomegalovirus exposure and HLA in healthy donors. It was with 60 Vbeta and 13 Jbeta primers that the PCR ran. Generated by immunoSEQ multiplex PCR, the TCRdb table keeps only in-frame clones and is missing some. Among about 110,000 clones listed, approximately 70% were seen once. What was sequenced was PBMCs. The receptor source for this set is a woman in her sixties or seventies in good health and CMV-seropositive.

The chain has TRBV2 and TRBJ1-1, with D perhaps TRBD1 (6 bases). Germline lookup yields CDR1 SNHLY and CDR2 FYNNEI. Trimming took 2 bases from V and 11 from J, leaving 12 bases between them. CDR3 length equals 12 residues. The CDR3 DNA is TGTGCCAGCAGTGAATTTTCAGGGGCCGCTTTCTTT. Translated, it gives CASSEFSGAAFF. Variable domain in full (rest from reference TRBV2 and TRBJ1-1): EPEVTQTPSHQVTQMGQEVILRCVPISNHLYFYWYRQILGQKVEFLVSFYNNEISEKSEIFDDQFSVERPDGSNFTLKIRSTKLEDSAMYFCASSEFSGAAFFGQGTRLTVV.

The V call is TRBV29-1, the J call TRBJ1-1; TRBD1 matches at 9 bases. The germline V gene encodes CDR1 SQVTM and CDR2 ANQGSEA. This CDR3 has 14 amino acids. V dropped 4 bases and J dropped 2; count of bases not matched to a gene: 5. CDR3 sequence reads: CSVVPTGGNTEAFF. The CDR3 bases are TGCAGCGTTGTTCCCACAGGGGGCAACACTGAAGCTTTCTTT.

This clone was seen a handful of times. The chain uses TRBV6-1 and TRBJ2-2; D possibly corresponds to TRBD2 (6 bases). CDR1 is MNHNS, CDR2 SASEGT, per germline. This CDR3 contains 15 residues. The V end was cut by 6 bases, the J end by 5 bases, with 16 bases between. The CDR3 protein is CASSPNGGVTGELFF. CDR3 nucleotide sequence: TGTGCCAGCAGCCCGAATGGAGGGGTAACCGGGGAGCTGTTTTTT.

A single count supports this clone. This sequence joins TRBV5-1 and TRBJ2-7, with D perhaps matching TRBD2 (5 bases). CDR3 length equals 13 residues. The germline V gene has CDR1 SGHRS and CDR2 YFSETQ. Trimming shortened V by 2 bases and J by 2 bases, and 8 bases separated the two germline ends. The CDR3: CASSFAGAYEQYF. CDR3 nucleotides: TGCGCCAGCAGCTTTGCGGGTGCCTACGAGCAGTACTTC.

The rearrangement links TRBV29-1 to TRBJ1-1; no definite D call. The CDR3 consists of 11 residues. The germline gives CDR1 SQVTM, CDR2 ANQGSEA. V lost 7 bases to trimming and J lost 0 bases, with 6 bases between them. CDR3 region: CSALMNTEAFF. CDR3 nucleotide sequence: TGCAGCGCTCTAATGAACACTGAAGCTTTCTTT.

The rearrangement links TRBV7-9 to TRBJ1-5; possible D gene TRBD1, 5 bases. The germline V gene encodes CDR1 SEHNR and CDR2 FQNEAQ (reference sequence). V gave up 4 bases and J gave up 0 bases, with 10 bases separating them. This CDR3 region has 15 residues. The CDR3 sequence: CASSSGQNSNQPQHF. The DNA for the CDR3 is TGTGCCAGCAGCTCCGGACAAAATAGCAATCAGCCCCAGCATTTT. The variable domain in full, completed from reference TRBV7-9 and TRBJ1-5, reads DTGVSQNPRHKITKRGQNVTFRCDPISEHNRLYWYRQTLGQGPEFLTYFQNEAQLEKSRLLSDRFSAERPKGSFSTLEIQRTEQGDSAMYLCASSSGQNSNQPQHFGDGTRLSIL.

This chain uses TRBV29-1 with TRBJ2-3; D might be TRBD2 (5 bases). The V and J ends lost 5 bases and 4 bases respectively, with 10 bases between them. This CDR3 spans 12 amino acids. Looked up from germline, CDR1 is SQVTM and CDR2 is ANQGSEA. Here the CDR3 reads CSVCPSSDTQYF. CDR3 DNA sequence: TGCAGCGTTTGCCCTAGCTCAGATACGCAGTATTTT.

This clone showed up just a few times. CDR3 bases: TGTGCCAGCAGTGTTATTAGGACAGGGGTCCTTGATGAGCAGTTCTTC. Its protein product is CASSVIRTGVLDEQFF. The chain carries TRBV2 and TRBJ2-1, with TRBD1 matching 9 bases. The CDR3 spans 16 residues. Germline V gene sequence: CDR1 SNHLY, CDR2 FYNNEI. V lost 4 bases to trimming and J lost 8 bases; unmatched junction nucleotides: 12.

The chain links TRBV7-2 to TRBJ1-3, with TRBD1 matching 9 bases. CDR1 is SGHTA, CDR2 FQGNSA, per germline. The CDR3 is 13 residues long. The V and J ends lost 8 bases and 4 bases, in that order; junction bases with no gene match: 3. This chain's CDR3 is CASRQGEGNTIYF. The CDR3 nucleotides are TGTGCCAGCCGACAGGGGGAAGGAAACACCATATATTTT.

This clone was seen only a few times. The rearrangement uses TRBV30 and TRBJ1-5, with D possibly TRBD1 on 5 matching bases. There are 15 residues in the CDR3. The germline V gene has CDR1 GTSNPN and CDR2 SVGIG (reference sequence). V lost 6 bases, J lost 4 bases, and 19 bases lay in between. CDR3 protein: CACALGGSGNQPQHF. The CDR3 DNA is TGTGCCTGTGCCTTGGGGGGATCTGGAAATCAGCCCCAGCATTTT.

The gene calls are TRBV11-2 and TRBJ1-1, with 8 positions matching TRBD1. The V segment lost 3 bases and the J segment 3 bases; nucleotides outside the gene matches: 3. Germline CDR1 and CDR2: SGHAT and FQNNGV. The CDR3 runs to 14 residues. The CDR3 coding sequence is TGTGCCAGCAGCTTCCGACAGGGGCACACTGAAGCTTTCTTT. This sequence encodes CASSFRQGHTEAFF.

This clone came up a few times. The gene calls are TRBV7-8 and TRBJ1-3, with D uncertain. The CDR3 consists of 16 residues. V was pared by 2 bases and J by 0 bases, with 11 bases between. Germline CDR1 is SGHVS and CDR2 is FQNEAQ. The CDR3: CASSLNEPSSGNTIYF. The CDR3 bases are TGTGCCAGCAGCTTAAATGAACCCAGCTCTGGAAACACCATATATTTT.

The sample holds one count of this clone. The chain joins TRBV27 to TRBJ2-7; TRBD1 aligns across 9 bases. The germline V gene has CDR1 MNHEY and CDR2 SMNVEV (reference sequence). Trimming took 5 bases from V and 0 from J; bases not matched to a gene: 2. The CDR3 totals 14 residues. CDR3: CASSRTGDSYEQYF. The DNA of the CDR3 is TGTGCCAGCAGTAGGACAGGGGACTCCTACGAGCAGTACTTC.

The sample holds one count of this clone. The rearrangement links TRBV6-1 to TRBJ2-5, with D hard to call. Trimming removed 5 bases from V and 2 bases from J, with 9 bases in between. There are 13 residues in the CDR3. Germline-derived CDR1 and CDR2 are MNHNS and SASEGT. The CDR3 is CASSFNSQETQYF. CDR3 DNA sequence: TGTGCCAGCAGTTTCAACTCACAAGAGACCCAGTACTTC.

This CDR3 reads CASSLARQGRDNEQFF. The CDR3 DNA is TGTGCCAGCAGCTTGGCCAGACAGGGGCGCGACAATGAGCAGTTCTTC. V is TRBV5-4 and J is TRBJ2-1; 8 bases map to TRBD1. The junction had 7 bases not matched to a gene; V was cut back by 0 bases and J by 5 bases. CDR3 length equals 16 residues. Germline CDR1 and CDR2: SGHNT and YYREEE (reference sequence).

The rearrangement joins TRBV14 to TRBJ1-2; 7 bases agree with TRBD1. J was trimmed by 4 bases and V by 9 bases; bases with no gene match: 5. This CDR3 region has 12 residues. From germline, CDR1 is SGHDN and CDR2 FVKESK. The CDR3 reads CASQQGLYGYTF. In nucleotides, the CDR3 is TGTGCCAGTCAACAGGGGCTCTATGGCTACACCTTC.

J is TRBJ1-2 and V is TRBV10-1, with TRBD1 identical over 7 bases. CDR1 and CDR2 (germline): WNHNN, SYGVQD (reference sequence). Trimming removed 2 bases from V and 7 bases from J; junction bases left unmatched: 7. The CDR3 runs 14 residues. The CDR3 region has the DNA TGCGCCAGCAGTGAGGGGACAGACCTCAGTGGCTACACCTTC. It specifies CASSEGTDLSGYTF.

CDR3 residues: CASSQVASGGWVTQYF. The CDR3 DNA reads TGCGCCAGCAGCCAAGTCGCCAGCGGGGGTTGGGTTACGCAGTATTTT. V usage is TRBV4-1 and J usage is TRBJ2-3, with 8 bases lining up with TRBD2. This CDR3 has 16 amino acids. After removal of 1 base from V and 8 bases from J, the junction contained 11 bases not matched to a gene. Germline CDR1 is MGHRA and CDR2 is YSYEKL.

In its sample, this clone was seen once. This chain joins TRBV9 and TRBJ1-6; the match to TRBD1 covers 8 bases. Trimming removed 0 bases from V and 7 bases from J; junction bases left unmatched: 3. Germline-derived CDR1 and CDR2 are SGDLS and YYNGEE. CDR3 length: 15 amino acids. The CDR3 reads CASSVDGQGNSPLHF. CDR3 in DNA: TGTGCCAGCAGCGTAGACGGACAGGGAAATTCACCCCTCCACTTT.